This TCR beta chain was sequenced during a study of regulatory T cells in long-lasting Graves disease. This clonotype showed up many times. This CDR3 is 14 amino acids long. With 5 bases removed from V and 1 base from J, the gap between germline ends came to 9 bases. Germline lookup yields CDR1 MNHNS and CDR2 SASEGT. Documented time point: newly diagnosed GD, antithyroid drugs for less than 3 months. The TCR library used RNA extracted from PBMCs. Libraries of TCR beta came from iRepertoire HTBI primers plus Arm-PCR of CDR3 regions. TCRdb processed the multiplex PCR reads anew with MiXCR; each CDR3 protein has one entry. This sample has 200,000 to 250,000 distinct CDR3 sequences; roughly 19% occur once, and the top ten carry approximately 12%. The data also belong to a second study, concerning T cells in Graves' hyperthyroidism and ophthalmopathy. From that report: Subjects aged 18 to 65 presented with newly diagnosed hyperthyroidism of less than 2 months' duration. Uncontrolled infection, other autoimmune disease, pregnancy or lactation excluded patients. The HTBI set primed first-round TCR CDR3 RT-PCR.

V gene TRBV6-1 combines with J gene TRBJ2-1; D is possibly TRBD1 or TRBD2 (5 bases each). The source is a young woman with Graves disease. This specimen consisted of peripheral blood mononuclear cells (PBMCs), obtained at new diagnosis, from a patient treated with antithyroid drugs. The CDR3 bases are TGTGCCAGCAGTAGGGGAGTATCCTACAATGAGCAGTTCTTC. Its translation is CASSRGVSYNEQFF.